This T cell receptor beta chain was observed in a study of T cell changes during pregnancy in multiple sclerosis. Some clones are missing from TCRdb's copy, which holds only in-frame ones; the method was immunoSEQ multiplex PCR. The sample records some 50,000 clones, 80% to 95% being singletons. CDR1 and CDR2 from the germline V gene are SGDLS and YYNGEE. The length of the CDR3 is 17 residues. V was clipped by 0 bases and J by 4 bases; unmatched bases: 9. The starting material was peripheral blood, obtained after pregnancy. This TCR came from a female donor with multiple sclerosis, enrolled in a pregnancy study. V usage is TRBV9 and J usage is TRBJ2-1, with 8 bases that match TRBD1. The CDR3 DNA sequence: TGTGCCAGCAGCGTAGGGACCGGGGACAGGAAATACAATGAGCAGTTCTTC. It translates to CASSVGTGDRKYNEQFF.